The following is a TCR beta chain sequence with its context. One Seattle source followed patients from active infection through their disease course. The V end lost 2 bases, the J end lost 7 bases, and 20 bases lay between the germline ends. Germline V gives CDR1 SGHDN, CDR2 FVKESK. The CDR3 consists of 16 residues. The source of the sample is a study of blood T cell repertoires in COVID-19. Study as a whole: The United States, Italy and Spain supplied acute and convalescent COVID-19 samples.

Libraries were prepared by immunoSEQ multiplex PCR; TCRdb keeps only in-frame clonotypes and omits some of them. The data show some 50,000 clones, with around 86% seen just once and over 2% held by the top ten. The sample taken for sequencing was peripheral blood. The rearrangement links TRBV14 to TRBJ1-1, with D perhaps TRBD1 (6 bases). The TCR was taken from a woman aged 80 or over with COVID-19, enrolled during active disease. The CDR3 sequence: CASSQRQALQVSEAFF. Here the CDR3 DNA reads TGTGCCAGCAGCCAAAGACAGGCGCTACAAGTGAGTGAAGCTTTCTTT.